The TCR beta chain under discussion was sequenced for a study of T cell responses to AZD1222 COVID-19 vaccine. Only in-frame clones appear in the TCRdb table, and some are missing; sequencing was by immunoSEQ multiplex PCR. This sample carries approximately 130,000 clones, roughly 90% of them seen once, and the ten largest clones take roughly 6.1%. General observations from the study: Spike-specific TCR breadth and depth grew following two AZD1222 doses. Repertoire sampling happened only post peak T cell response.

Germline V gene lookup returns CDR1 DFQATT and CDR2 SNEGSKA (reference sequence). V gave up 4 bases and J gave up 9 bases, with 10 bases separating them. CDR3 length: 11 amino acids. Worth noting for this clone: Its antigen is undetermined.

The chain has TRBV20-1 and TRBJ2-1; D gene uncertain. This TCR was sampled from an adult who received the AZD1222 COVID-19 vaccine. The input for sequencing was peripheral blood, taken 28 days after the second AZD1222 dose. CDR3 nucleotides: TGCAGTGCTAACAGCAAGGGTGAGCAGTTCTTC. Protein sequence: CSANSKGEQFF.